This T cell receptor beta chain was recorded in a study of T-cell reconstitution after alpha-beta-depleted transplantation in children. This clonotype appeared many times. Its antigen is not known. The junction does not match germline at one end; this may be a read error. Study-wide findings and caveats: By one year post-transplant, T-cell counts and diversity largely arose from T cells that were newly produced. In some patients, recipient T cells and intrathymic progenitors surviving conditioning explained high day-60 diversity. The origin of alpha-beta T cells about two months after transplant was reportedly several hundred expanded graft clones.

Germline loops: CDR1 SGHRS, CDR2 YFSETQ. The CDR3 is 12 residues long. The authors prepared the TCRbeta library with unique molecular identifiers. TCRdb redid the calling of the PCR reads with MiXCR, one entry per CDR3 protein. This sample has around 450,000 distinct CDR3 sequences, with around 15% found just once. This material consisted of PBMCs, mostly from graft donor cells, taken 360 days after TCRalphabeta/CD19-depleted stem cell transplant. The chain is built from TRBV5-1 and TRBJ2-2; D is unresolved. This sequence was found in a boy in the first two years of life who had a stem cell transplant for Wiskott-Aldrich syndrome, so the T cells may come from the graft donor. CDR3 coding DNA: TGTGCCAGCAGCTCGAACACCGGGGAGCTGTTTTTT. The encoded protein is CASSSNTGELFF.